This entry lists 28 T cell receptor beta chains sequenced from one sample in a study of shared T cell receptors in the human thymus. The protocol was immunoSEQ multiplex PCR, while the TCRdb copy is restricted to in-frame clones and leaves out a portion. The table has some 760,000 clones, approximately 85% seen once. The sample also formed part of further work on human thymus T cells.

Sequencing was carried out using thymocytes. The receptor set was obtained from a girl less than two years old with a congenital heart defect.

The sample holds one count of this clone. The chain combines TRBV7-2 with TRBJ2-2, with D possibly being TRBD2 (6 bases). CDR1 and CDR2 (germline): SGHTA, FQGNSA. This CDR3 comprises 16 residues. V lost 2 bases to trimming and J lost 1 base, with 11 bases between them. The CDR3 coding sequence is TGTGCCAGCAGCTTAACGGGGACTTTGAACACCGGGGAGCTGTTTTTT. Its protein product is CASSLTGTLNTGELFF.

The chain carries TRBV18 and TRBJ1-4; 8 nucleotides align to TRBD1. The V gene end was trimmed by 0 bases and the J gene end by 4 bases; junction bases not matched to a gene: 7. This CDR3 contains 17 residues. Germline-derived CDR1 and CDR2 are KGHSH and LQKENI. This CDR3 reads CASSPPKGQVDNEKLFF. In DNA, the CDR3 is TGTGCCAGCTCACCACCTAAGGGACAGGTTGATAATGAAAAACTGTTTTTT.

This chain joins TRBV6-1 and TRBJ2-7, with D perhaps TRBD1 (6 bases). Trimming shortened V by 4 bases and J by 4 bases, and 14 bases separated the two germline ends. CDR1 is MNHNS, CDR2 SASEGT, per germline. This CDR3 has 14 residues. Here the CDR3 reads CASSARGDRYEQYF. CDR3 DNA sequence: TGTGCCAGCAGTGCCAGGGGCGACAGATACGAGCAGTACTTC.

The chain uses TRBV2 and TRBJ2-1, with 8 bases lining up with TRBD1. Germline V lookup: CDR1 SNHLY, CDR2 FYNNEI. Unmatched junction bases numbered 7, after V lost 7 bases and J lost 8 bases. CDR3 length equals 13 residues. The CDR3 DNA follows: TGTGCCAGCAATGGCAGGGGGCTAGATGAGCAGTTCTTC. Translation: CASNGRGLDEQFF.

This clone has just one count. The rearrangement joins TRBV4-3 to TRBJ1-2; 7 bases map to TRBD1. Trimming removed 5 bases from V and 3 bases from J; junction bases left unmatched: 6. Germline V gene data show CDR1 as LGHNA and CDR2 as YSLEER. This CDR3 has 14 amino acids. The CDR3, as DNA: TGCGCCAGCAGCTCCCGGGACAGACACTATGGCTACACCTTC. It codes for CASSSRDRHYGYTF.

This clone was seen only a few times. The V call is TRBV5-1, the J call TRBJ2-7; TRBD1 aligns across 8 bases. This CDR3 has 16 amino acids. Germline loops: CDR1 SGHRS, CDR2 YFSETQ. J lost 3 bases, V lost 0 bases, and 8 bases had no gene match. CDR3 region: CASSLVSGQGLYEQYF. DNA for the CDR3: TGCGCCAGCAGCTTGGTGAGCGGACAGGGCCTCTACGAGCAGTACTTC.

The gene calls are TRBV15 and TRBJ2-7; D perhaps matches TRBD2 (7 bases). The V gene lost 1 base and the J gene lost 5 bases, with 24 bases spanning the gap. This CDR3 contains 18 residues. Germline V gives CDR1 LNHNV, CDR2 YYDKDF (reference sequence). Here the CDR3 DNA reads TGTGCCACCAGCAGAGTTCGTAGTGGCGGGGGCTCAGTCAACGAGCAGTACTTC. Encoded protein: CATSRVRSGGGSVNEQYF.

This chain links TRBV27 with TRBJ1-6; 8 nucleotides line up with TRBD1. CDR1 is MNHEY, CDR2 SMNVEV, per germline (reference sequence). This CDR3 has 15 residues. The junction had 7 bases not matched to a gene; V was cut back by 4 bases and J by 8 bases. The CDR3 loop is CASSSRTGYYSPLHF. CDR3 bases: TGTGCCAGCAGTTCACGGACAGGGTATTATTCACCCCTCCACTTT.

This clone was detected a few times. The CDR3, as DNA: TGTGCCAGCAGTTTAGGGGCGCAGGACAGGGGTTCCTACGAGCAGTACTTC. This encodes CASSLGAQDRGSYEQYF. This rearrangement joins TRBV28 to TRBJ2-7; TRBD1 matches at 9 bases. V shed 2 bases and J 1 base; nucleotides not matched to a gene: 9. The germline CDR1 and CDR2 sequences are MDHEN and SYDVKM. The CDR3 loop spans 17 amino acids.

A remark on this clone: Other DNA sequences within the sample encode an identical CDR3. V gene TRBV5-1 combines with J gene TRBJ1-4, with 10 bases aligning to TRBD1. The CDR3 has 15 amino acids. The germline V gene has CDR1 SGHRS and CDR2 YFSETQ. Losses at the gene ends were 1 base for V and 5 bases for J; bases not matched to a gene: 2. The CDR3 nucleotides are TGCGCCAGCAGCTTGTGGGGACAGGGGAATGAAAAACTGTTTTTT. The encoded protein is CASSLWGQGNEKLFF. The variable domain in full, with the rest retrieved from reference TRBV5-1 and TRBJ1-4, is KAGVTQTPRYLIKTRGQQVTLSCSPISGHRSVSWYQQTPGQGLQFLFEYFSETQRNKGNFPGRFSGRQFSNSRSEMNVSTLELGDSALYLCASSLWGQGNEKLFFGSGTQLSVL.

CDR3 coding DNA: TGTGCTAGTGGTTTTGGAGGTAGCGCTGAAGCTTTCTTT. The encoded protein is CASGFGGSAEAFF. The chain has TRBV12-5 and TRBJ1-1; no reliable D call. The CDR3 spans 13 residues. The germline V gene has CDR1 LGHNT and CDR2 FRNRAP. V was cut by 3 bases and J by 6 bases, with 11 bases left in between.

The DNA of the CDR3 is TGTGCCAGCTCTGCGGGACAGGGTGACTATGGCTACACCTTC. Amino acid sequence: CASSAGQGDYGYTF. The V call is TRBV18, the J call TRBJ1-2, with 9 bases aligning to TRBD1. Trimming at V came to 6 bases and at J to 3 bases, leaving 5 bases not matched to a gene. The germline V gene encodes CDR1 KGHSH and CDR2 LQKENI. CDR3 length: 14 residues.

There are a few counts of this clone. The V and J genes are TRBV4-2 and TRBJ1-1, with TRBD1 identical over 8 bases. CDR1 and CDR2 from the germline V gene are LGHNA and YNFKEQ. This CDR3 has 17 amino acids. The ends lost 0 bases at V and 3 bases at J; junction bases unmatched: 9. CDR3 coding DNA: TGTGCCAGCAGCCAAGATCCTCCAGGGGGCATCGACACTGAAGCTTTCTTT. Amino acids: CASSQDPPGGIDTEAFF.

The chain has TRBV9 and TRBJ2-3; D remains ambiguous. The CDR3 covers 14 residues. CDR1 is SGDLS and CDR2 is YYNGEE in the germline V gene. Trimming removed 0 bases from V and 4 bases from J, with 9 bases in between. Here the CDR3 reads CASSVGGSSDTQYF. CDR3 bases: TGTGCCAGCAGCGTAGGCGGCAGTTCAGATACGCAGTATTTT.

V usage is TRBV28 and J usage is TRBJ2-3; TRBD2 is a possible D gene (6 bases). This CDR3 spans 15 amino acids. CDR1 and CDR2 (germline): MDHEN, SYDVKM. V dropped 4 bases and J dropped 1 base, with 12 bases sitting between them. The CDR3: CASSSGVARTDTQYF. The DNA of the CDR3 is TGTGCCAGCAGTTCGGGGGTAGCCCGCACAGATACGCAGTATTTT.

This rearrangement joins TRBV10-3 to TRBJ1-2; D perhaps matches TRBD1 (5 bases). Germline V gene sequence: CDR1 ENHRY, CDR2 SYGVKD. The CDR3 loop spans 16 amino acids. V was clipped by 10 bases and J by 3 bases, with 24 bases between them. The DNA of the CDR3 is TGTGCCACACAAATCCGGACACATCATGGGGACTATGGCTACACCTTC. Amino acids: CATQIRTHHGDYGYTF.

This clone occurred once. The junction shows a germline mismatch at one end, possibly a read error. V is TRBV28 and J is TRBJ1-2; 8 bases match TRBD1. Germline CDR1 and CDR2: MDHEN and SYDVKM. This CDR3 has 14 amino acids. The CDR3 bases are TGTGCCGGCAGTATCCCAGACAGGGGCTACGGCTACACCTTC. Its protein product is CAGSIPDRGYGYTF.

The chain carries TRBV5-1 and TRBJ1-1; tentative D call: TRBD1 (6 bases). Trimming cost V 1 base and J 6 bases, with 25 bases left between them. Looked up from germline, CDR1 is SGHRS and CDR2 is YFSETQ. This CDR3 region has 18 residues. In nucleotides, the CDR3 is TGCGCCAGCAGCTTGAATGCAGGGGACGGGCTCCCCCCGGCTGAAGCTTTCTTT. Encoded protein: CASSLNAGDGLPPAEAFF. The variable domain in full, completed from reference TRBV5-1 and TRBJ1-1, reads KAGVTQTPRYLIKTRGQQVTLSCSPISGHRSVSWYQQTPGQGLQFLFEYFSETQRNKGNFPGRFSGRQFSNSRSEMNVSTLELGDSALYLCASSLNAGDGLPPAEAFFGQGTRLTVV.

The rearrangement links TRBV13 to TRBJ2-3; a weak D match, TRBD2 (7 bases). Trimming shortened V by 1 base and J by 3 bases, and 17 bases separated the two germline ends. The CDR3 runs to 17 residues. Germline V lookup: CDR1 PRHDT, CDR2 FYEKMQ (reference sequence). In DNA, the CDR3 is TGTGCCAGCAGCTTAGAGGGGGGGGCCGAGGGGACAGATACGCAGTATTTT. Its translation is CASSLEGGAEGTDTQYF.

In its sample, this clone was seen a few times. V usage is TRBV5-1 and J usage is TRBJ2-7; 7 bases fit TRBD1. The germline gives CDR1 SGHRS, CDR2 YFSETQ. J lost 5 bases, V lost 3 bases, and 5 bases had no gene match. This CDR3 has 13 amino acids. Here the CDR3 DNA reads TGCGCCAGCAGCTCACAGGGGCGGGACGAGCAGTACTTC. Amino acids: CASSSQGRDEQYF.

V and J are TRBV5-6 and TRBJ1-1; 8 bases are a match to TRBD1. CDR1 and CDR2 from the germline V gene are SGHDT and YYEEEE. V gave up 2 bases and J gave up 4 bases; unmatched junction bases: 16. The CDR3 runs to 18 residues. The CDR3 DNA follows: TGTGCCAGCAGCTTTCGAGAAGGACAGGGAGTACGGGGCACTGAAGCTTTCTTT. This encodes CASSFREGQGVRGTEAFF.

This CDR3 is CASSPGQHGYTF. Here the CDR3 DNA reads TGTGCCAGCTCACCAGGGCAGCATGGCTACACCTTC. V usage is TRBV18 and J usage is TRBJ1-2; no definite D call. This CDR3 contains 12 residues. V shed 2 bases and J shed 6 bases, with 7 bases lying between them. Germline V lookup: CDR1 KGHSH, CDR2 LQKENI. Full variable domain (rest looked up from reference TRBV18 and TRBJ1-2): NAGVMQNPRHLVRRRGQEARLRCSPMKGHSHVYWYRQLPEEGLKFMVYLQKENIIDESGMPKERFSAEFPKEGPSILRIQQVVRGDSAAYFCASSPGQHGYTFGSGTRLTVV.

The chain employs TRBV5-8 and TRBJ2-3; TRBD1 might be the D (6 bases). This CDR3 contains 17 residues. Germline CDR1 and CDR2: SGHTS and YDEGEE. V was pared by 4 bases and J by 0 bases, with 18 bases between. The CDR3 reads CASSALGAASSTDTQYF. The CDR3 nucleotides read TGTGCCAGCAGCGCTCTGGGGGCGGCATCTAGCACAGATACGCAGTATTTT.

The sample holds one count of this clone. The CDR3 here is CASVQRGQGAGEQFF. CDR3 DNA: TGTGCCAGCGTACAAAGGGGTCAGGGGGCGGGTGAGCAGTTCTTC. This chain connects TRBV6-1 to TRBJ2-1, with 8 nucleotides matching TRBD1. The V gene's germline CDR1 is MNHNS and CDR2 SASEGT. J gave up 9 bases and V 8 bases, and 15 bases lay outside the gene matches. The CDR3 covers 15 residues.

V usage is TRBV5-4 and J usage is TRBJ2-5; 8 bases line up with TRBD2. Germline values: CDR1 SGHNT, CDR2 YYREEE (reference sequence). The CDR3 runs 13 residues. The trim removed 9 bases at V and 5 bases at J, leaving 9 bases unmatched. The CDR3 sequence is CAMRGLAYETQYF. CDR3 bases: TGTGCCATGCGAGGACTAGCATACGAGACCCAGTACTTC.

The count of this clone is one. This sequence joins TRBV6-1 and TRBJ1-4; 8 nucleotides match TRBD1. This CDR3 is 16 amino acids long. Losses at the gene ends were 2 bases for V and 5 bases for J; bases not matched to a gene: 7. Germline CDR1 MNHNS, CDR2 SASEGT. The CDR3 sequence is CASSEQTGGKNEKLFF. The CDR3 DNA follows: TGTGCCAGCAGTGAACAAACAGGGGGGAAAAATGAAAAACTGTTTTTT.

The V gene is TRBV18, the J gene TRBJ1-2; TRBD1 might be the D (5 bases). V was cut by 0 bases and J by 0 bases, with 8 bases left in between. From germline, CDR1 is KGHSH and CDR2 LQKENI. The CDR3 has 15 amino acids. The CDR3 DNA reads TGTGCCAGCTCACCACCTAAGGGGCCTAACTATGGCTACACCTTC. This sequence encodes CASSPPKGPNYGYTF.

This rearrangement joins TRBV6-5 to TRBJ2-7; 9 positions agree with TRBD1. The germline CDR1 and CDR2 sequences are MNHEY and SVGAGI. The trim removed 5 bases at V and 5 bases at J, leaving 7 bases unmatched. The CDR3 sequence is 14 residues long. The CDR3 loop is CASSRTGDRHEQYF. CDR3 bases: TGTGCCAGCAGTCGGACAGGGGATCGCCACGAGCAGTACTTC.